This TCR beta chain was identified in a study of T cells expressing NK-cell markers. Overall study context: Sequenced donors, eight in total, included seven who were HCMV-seropositive and one who was seronegative. Study results and limitations: The contribution of dominant NKG2C+ clonotypes to CD8+ T cells in roughly six donors was about 1.0-8%.

CDR3 length: 16 residues. CDR1 LNHDA and CDR2 SQIVND come from the germline V gene (reference sequence). A note on this clonotype: The antigen remains unidentified.

Each CDR3 protein gets one entry in TCRdb, which reprocessed the 5' RACE reads and gives no DNA. The table for this sample gives under 500,000 distinct CDR3 sequences. Specimen: blood T cells: a sorted CD56 or NKG2C T cell subset, CD4+ or CD8+ T cells, or bulk PBMC T cells (not recorded which). This receptor was identified in a woman between 18 and 69 years old in good health. This chain links TRBV19 with TRBJ1-5. The CDR3 protein is CASSTGRDYSNQPQHF.